This is a list of T cell receptor beta chains from one sample in a study of T-cell reconstitution after alpha-beta-depleted transplantation in children. Using its own MiXCR run on the PCR reads, TCRdb lists one record per CDR3 protein. The top ten clones hold around 2.2% of a sample with a few hundred thousand distinct CDR3 sequences, 10% to 15% of them seen once. The sample was PBMCs, mostly from graft donor cells, taken 360 days after TCRalphabeta/CD19-depleted stem cell transplant. The receptor set was obtained from a male patient under 18 who had a stem cell transplant for acute myeloid leukemia, so the T cells may come from the graft donor. Both conserved end residues are part of each CDR3. The D gene is left open where the match is weak. The size field is filled for only some rows; it gives once, few, many or a size class.

>TRBD1|.|TRBV7-3|TRBJ2-1
CASSLTGTGGNEQFF
TGTGCCAGCAGCTTAACGGGGACAGGGGGCAATGAGCAGTTCTTC
>.|few|TRBV13|TRBJ1-1
CASSLQGGTEAFF
TGTGCCAGCAGCTTACAGGGTGGCACTGAAGCTTTCTTT
>TRBD1|few|TRBV9|TRBJ2-7
CASSARQGMDYEQYF
TGTGCCAGCAGCGCCCGACAGGGGATGGACTACGAGCAGTACTTC
>TRBD1|few|TRBV28|TRBJ2-7
CASSVAGTGDYEQYF
TGTGCCAGCAGTGTAGCTGGGACAGGGGATTACGAGCAGTACTTC
>.|many|TRBV18|TRBJ2-3
CASSPGTDTQYF
TGTGCCAGCTCACCTGGAACAGATACGCAGTATTTT
>.|many|TRBV20-1|TRBJ2-7
CSARTVPYEQYF
TGCAGTGCTAGGACAGTCCCCTACGAGCAGTACTTC
>.|.|TRBV7-2|TRBJ2-7
CASSLEQGFVYEQYF
TGTGCCAGCAGCTTAGAACAGGGATTTGTCTACGAGCAGTACTTC
>.|.|TRBV5-1|TRBJ1-6
CASSLAGTRDSPLHF
TGCGCCAGCAGCTTGGCCGGGACCAGGGATTCACCCCTCCACTTT
>TRBD1|few|TRBV28|TRBJ2-7
CASSLFGQGRSYEQYF
TGTGCCAGCAGTTTATTTGGACAGGGCCGCTCCTACGAGCAGTACTTC
>.|many|TRBV6-5|TRBJ2-3
CASRLTSTDTQYF
TGTGCCAGCCGCCTTACTAGCACAGATACGCAGTATTTT
>TRBD2|few|TRBV7-3|TRBJ2-1
CASSFPGLAGGPRRGGGYNEQFF
TGTGCCAGCAGCTTTCCGGGACTAGCGGGAGGACCCCGGAGAGGGGGTGGCTACAATGAGCAGTTCTTC
>.|few|TRBV7-9|TRBJ2-5
CASSYRALRETQYF
TGTGCCAGCAGCTACCGGGCCCTCCGGGAGACCCAGTACTTC
>.|few|TRBV7-2|TRBJ1-6
CASSFQQSSYNSPLHF
TGTGCCAGCAGCTTCCAGCAAAGCTCCTATAATTCACCCCTCCACTTT
>.|many|TRBV5-1|TRBJ2-1
CASSLVLDEQFF
TGCGCCAGCAGCTTGGTGCTTGATGAGCAGTTCTTC
>TRBD2|few|TRBV12-3/TRBV12-4|TRBJ2-3
CASTRIPGLAGKTDTQYF
TGTGCCAGCACCCGGATACCGGGACTAGCGGGAAAAACAGATACGCAGTATTTT
>.|.|TRBV23-1|TRBJ2-1
CASSLRQRPSSYNEQFF
TGCGCCAGCAGTCTCCGACAGCGACCCAGCTCCTACAATGAGCAGTTCTTC
>.|many|TRBV28|TRBJ1-2
CASSLLGGIDGYTF
TGTGCCAGCAGTTTATTGGGTGGGATTGATGGCTACACCTTC
>TRBD2|few|TRBV5-1|TRBJ2-5
CASRGTRLAGEETQYF
TGCGCCAGCCGGGGCACCCGACTAGCGGGAGAAGAGACCCAGTACTTC
>.|.|TRBV27|TRBJ2-7
CASSSVAIAKDEQYF
TGTGCCAGCAGTTCCGTAGCGATCGCTAAGGACGAGCAGTACTTC
>TRBD2|few|TRBV5-6|TRBJ2-3
CASSALAGIADTQYF
TGTGCCAGCAGCGCACTAGCGGGAATCGCAGATACGCAGTATTTT
>TRBD1|.|TRBV30|TRBJ1-3
CAWRSDRGTSGNTIYF
TGTGCCTGGAGATCGGACAGGGGAACCTCTGGAAACACCATATATTTT
>.|.|TRBV12-3/TRBV12-4|TRBJ2-5
CASSRGPQQETQYF
TGTGCCAGCAGTCGGGGACCACAACAAGAGACCCAGTACTTC
>TRBD2|few|TRBV11-2|TRBJ2-1
CASSLYHLSGLAPGQFF
TGTGCCAGCAGCTTATATCATCTGTCGGGACTAGCACCGGGTCAGTTCTTC
>TRBD2|many|TRBV7-8|TRBJ2-5
CASSFRLAGSKETQYF
TGTGCCAGCAGCTTCAGACTAGCGGGATCTAAAGAGACCCAGTACTTC
>.|few|TRBV10-3|TRBJ2-2
CAISGPGVTGELFF
TGTGCCATCAGTGGCCCGGGTGTCACCGGGGAGCTGTTTTTT
>.|few|TRBV7-9|TRBJ2-1
CASSLGVGRGYNEQFF
TGTGCCAGCAGCTTAGGGGTCGGGAGAGGGTACAATGAGCAGTTCTTC
>.|few|TRBV20-1|TRBJ2-6
CSARTDAGANVLTF
TGCAGTGCGAGGACAGATGCAGGGGCCAACGTCCTGACTTTC
>.|.|TRBV7-2|TRBJ1-2
CASRLKSQFNGYTF
TGTGCCAGCAGATTAAAGTCACAGTTTAATGGCTACACCTTC
>.|few|TRBV5-1|TRBJ2-2
CASTQGNSGELFF
TGCGCCAGCACCCAGGGTAACTCCGGGGAGCTGTTTTTT